This TCR beta chain was retrieved from a study of spatial heterogeneity in lung cancer. From the 5' RACE reads, TCRdb called clonotypes with MiXCR, one entry per CDR3 protein. The data hold 40,000 to 45,000 distinct CDR3 sequences, with approximately 7% observed a single time. Study findings and constraints: Blood carried ubiquitous expanded tumor TCRs more at resection than follow-up.

This clonotype was picked up a small number of times. What it binds is unknown. The CDR3 extends over 15 amino acids. Germline V gene data show CDR1 as MNHNY and CDR2 as SVGAGI (reference sequence). The V gene lost 1 base and the J gene lost 5 bases, with 15 bases spanning the gap. Time point: sample taken at primary tumor resection. Researchers sequenced whole RNA taken from tumor, nontumor lung or frozen PBMC without sorting. The source was PBMCs, collected at surgery. This chain connects TRBV6-6 to TRBJ2-7; TRBD1 might be the D (7 bases). The clonotype comes from a female donor with early-stage non-small cell lung cancer. In DNA form, the CDR3 reads TGTGCCAGCAGTTACTACCAGGGGGGCACCGACGAGCAGTACTTC. Translated, it gives CASSYYQGGTDEQYF.